These 21 T cell receptor beta chains share one sample of origin, sequenced in a study of CD4+ T cells in melanoma (dated by TCRdb to 2022 to 2024). The protocol used for the library was the immunoSEQ multiplex PCR assay. TCRdb mirrors the immuneACCESS table, restricted to in-frame sequences. Some clones are absent from its copies; in checked studies, under half trace to an unresolved V gene, and the reason for the others is unknown. Counted in this sample were approximately 6,200 clones; less than 75% of them appeared once. Approximately 24% of the sample lies in the top ten. Input material: cells from a culture (not recorded whether cultured in vitro). The receptors were sampled from a human donor with melanoma.

CDR3: CASSLTSGGDEQYF. The CDR3 region has the DNA TGCGCCAGCAGCTTGACGTCAGGGGGCGACGAGCAGTACTTC. The V and J genes are TRBV5-1 and TRBJ2-7; 8 bases align to TRBD1. Germline values: CDR1 SGHRS, CDR2 YFSETQ. The CDR3 runs to 14 residues. J gave up 5 bases and V 1 base, and 5 bases lay outside the gene matches.

The rearrangement uses TRBV7-3 and TRBJ2-1; D gene unclear. V was trimmed by 1 base and J by 7 bases, leaving 11 bases between them. This CDR3 is built from 14 residues. Germline loops: CDR1 SGHTA, CDR2 FQGTGA. The CDR3 region has the DNA TGTGCCAGCAGCTTAATAAGGGATCTGAATGAGCAGTTCTTC. Translated: CASSLIRDLNEQFF.

CDR3 amino acids: CASWASGSTDTQYF. The CDR3 region has the DNA TGTGCCTCCTGGGCTAGCGGAAGCACAGATACGCAGTATTTT. This chain connects TRBV3-1 (or the pseudogene TRBV3-2) to TRBJ2-3; 7 bases agree with TRBD2. This CDR3 spans 14 amino acids. Looked up from germline, CDR1 is LGHDT and CDR2 is YNNKEL (reference sequence). Unmatched junction bases numbered 8, after V lost 11 bases and J lost 0 bases.

This clone was seen once. This chain joins TRBV5-4 and TRBJ1-1; D gene unclear. CDR1 and CDR2 (germline): SGHNT, YYREEE (reference sequence). There are 12 residues in the CDR3. Trimming shortened V by 3 bases and J by 4 bases, and 7 bases separated the two germline ends. CDR3 in amino acids: CASSSTFTEAFF. The DNA of the CDR3 is TGTGCCAGCAGCTCGACTTTCACTGAAGCTTTCTTT.

The chain carries TRBV29-1 and TRBJ2-5; D unresolved. Deletions cut 5 bases from V and 2 bases from J, with 3 bases between. The CDR3 runs 10 residues. Germline V gene sequence: CDR1 SQVTM, CDR2 ANQGSEA. The CDR3 here is CSVQQETQYF. CDR3 DNA sequence: TGCAGCGTTCAACAAGAGACCCAGTACTTC.

CDR3 loop: CASSFLGGGYGYTF. CDR3 DNA sequence: TGTGCCAGCAGTTTCCTAGGGGGGGGCTATGGCTACACCTTC. The chain has TRBV28 and TRBJ1-2, with D possibly TRBD1 on 6 matching bases. Deletions cut 3 bases from V and 4 bases from J, with 12 bases between. Germline assignment: CDR1 MDHEN and CDR2 SYDVKM. This CDR3 is 14 amino acids long.

The chain has TRBV27 and TRBJ1-5; D is possibly TRBD1 (5 bases). Germline CDR1 is MNHEY and CDR2 is SMNVEV (reference sequence). The CDR3 covers 16 residues. Trimming removed 2 bases at V and 6 bases at J, with 17 bases between. This CDR3 reads CASSLRFSGDGQPQHF. The CDR3 nucleotides read TGTGCCAGCAGTTTAAGATTTTCGGGGGACGGTCAGCCCCAGCATTTT.

The chain is built from TRBV19 and TRBJ1-6; the match to TRBD1 covers 9 bases. J lost 10 bases, V lost 5 bases, and 6 bases had no gene match. The CDR3 runs 14 residues. Germline CDR1 LNHDA, CDR2 SQIVND (reference sequence). CDR3 protein: CASSRATGGSPLHF. DNA of the CDR3: TGTGCCAGTAGTCGAGCAACAGGGGGCTCACCCCTCCACTTT.

The count of this clone is one. The chain is built from TRBV11-2 and TRBJ1-1; D is ambiguous. V was pared by 1 base and J by 6 bases, with 3 bases between. Per the germline V gene, CDR1 is SGHAT and CDR2 is FQNNGV. This CDR3 contains 11 residues. CDR3 residues: CASSLGAEAFF. Here the CDR3 DNA reads TGTGCCAGCAGCTTAGGCGCTGAAGCTTTCTTT.

The CDR3 loop reads CASSPSTDTQYF. The CDR3, as DNA: TGTGCCAGCAGTCCCTCCACAGATACGCAGTATTTT. The chain couples TRBV12-3 or TRBV12-4 to TRBJ2-3; D not resolved. The CDR3 has 12 residues. V lost 5 bases and J lost 2, with 5 bases in between.

This clone has only one observation. The chain couples TRBV7-3 to TRBJ1-2; 9 bases line up with TRBD1. V lost 5 bases, J lost 8 bases, and 12 bases stayed unmatched. The CDR3 loop spans 15 amino acids. The germline CDR1 and CDR2 sequences are SGHTA and FQGTGA. CDR3 nucleotides: TGTGCCAGCAGCGCCGGTACCGGGACAGGGAGAGGCTACACCTTC. Amino acid sequence: CASSAGTGTGRGYTF.

A single count supports this clone. The V call is TRBV5-1, the J call TRBJ1-1, with 8 bases identical to TRBD1. The germline V gene encodes CDR1 SGHRS and CDR2 YFSETQ. V shed 1 base and J 1 base; nucleotides not matched to a gene: 6. CDR3 length: 16 amino acids. The CDR3 is CASSLRGTGGNTEAFF. The CDR3 DNA reads as TGCGCCAGCAGCTTGCGAGGAACAGGGGGGAACACTGAAGCTTTCTTT.

The gene calls are TRBV11-3 and TRBJ1-6, with TRBD1 matching 7 bases. Per germline, CDR1 SGHNT and CDR2 YENEEA. The CDR3 is made up of 17 amino acids. With V trimmed by 5 bases and J by 2 bases, 9 bases remained unmatched. The CDR3 nucleotides are TGTGCCAGCAGCGCCGAGACAGGGCGCGCCTATAATTCACCCCTCCACTTT. Translating it yields CASSAETGRAYNSPLHF.

This clone came up a few times. This chain links TRBV6-6 with TRBJ1-1; TRBD1 agrees at 7 bases. This CDR3 spans 14 amino acids. CDR1 MNHNY and CDR2 SVGAGI come from the germline V gene (reference sequence). V shed 6 bases and J 4 bases; nucleotides not matched to a gene: 8. The CDR3 nucleotides read TGTGCCAGCAGGTCACAGGGGTTGGTCACTGAAGCTTTCTTT. Its protein is CASRSQGLVTEAFF.

The rearrangement uses TRBV5-1 and TRBJ1-5; D not resolved. The V gene lost 1 base and the J gene lost 4 bases, with 6 bases spanning the gap. From germline, CDR1 is SGHRS and CDR2 YFSETQ. The CDR3 runs to 13 residues. This chain's CDR3 is CASSLSVNQPQHF. CDR3 bases: TGCGCCAGCAGCTTGTCGGTTAATCAGCCCCAGCATTTT.

As regards this clone: The sample carries other DNA sequences with the same CDR3. The J gene is TRBJ1-2, the V gene TRBV28; the D gene is possibly TRBD1 (6 bases). Looked up from germline, CDR1 is MDHEN and CDR2 is SYDVKM. V was shortened by 6 bases and J by 5 bases, with 13 bases between the two germline ends. The CDR3 is 13 residues long. Here the CDR3 reads CASSSGQLYGYTF. The CDR3 DNA reads as TGTGCCAGCAGCTCCGGACAGCTGTATGGCTACACCTTC.

The chain is built from TRBV7-9 and TRBJ2-7; 8 bases align to TRBD1. The V gene end was trimmed by 1 base and the J gene end by 5 bases; junction bases not matched to a gene: 4. The CDR3 consists of 14 residues. CDR1 and CDR2 (germline): SEHNR, FQNEAQ (reference sequence). The CDR3 region is CASSLDRGRDEQYF. The CDR3 DNA is TGTGCCAGCAGCTTAGACAGGGGGAGAGACGAGCAGTACTTC.

The chain combines TRBV28 with TRBJ2-1; D may match TRBD1 or TRBD2 (5 bases each). The V end lost 3 bases, the J end lost 3 bases, and 9 bases lay between the germline ends. Germline CDR1 MDHEN, CDR2 SYDVKM. The CDR3 extends over 14 amino acids. The CDR3 DNA is TGTGCCAGCAGTTTCCGGGACGTCTACAATGAGCAGTTCTTC. Its protein product is CASSFRDVYNEQFF.

This clone was seen a few times. This chain uses TRBV6-5 with TRBJ2-7; maybe TRBD1 (6 bases). The V end lost 2 bases, the J end lost 3 bases, and 11 bases lay between the germline ends. The CDR3 loop spans 14 amino acids. The germline V gene has CDR1 MNHEY and CDR2 SVGAGI. The CDR3 here is CASSYGQGRYEQYF. The CDR3, as DNA: TGTGCCAGCAGTTACGGGCAGGGGCGCTACGAGCAGTACTTC.

This clone was seen a handful of times. The rearrangement uses TRBV5-6 and TRBJ1-5, with unresolved D. V was clipped by 1 base and J by 3 bases, with 17 bases between them. Germline assignment: CDR1 SGHDT and CDR2 YYEEEE. This CDR3 is 17 amino acids long. CDR3 residues: CASSLFLGGVDNQPQHF. DNA of the CDR3: TGTGCCAGCAGCTTGTTTCTGGGAGGAGTGGACAATCAGCCCCAGCATTTT.

The rearrangement joins TRBV3-1 (or the pseudogene TRBV3-2) to TRBJ2-5; 12 nucleotides match TRBD2. Germline assignment: CDR1 LGHDT and CDR2 YNNKEL (reference sequence). The CDR3 has 15 amino acids. V was clipped by 4 bases and J by 5 bases; unmatched bases: 5. The CDR3 is CASSPRLAGVETQYF. CDR3 bases: TGTGCCAGCAGCCCTAGACTAGCGGGGGTGGAGACCCAGTACTTC.